This TCR beta chain was captured in a study of T-cell reconstitution after alpha-beta-depleted transplantation in children. In its sample, this clonotype was seen a few times. Its specificity is unknown. The TCRbeta library incorporated unique molecular identifiers. TCRdb analysed the PCR reads with MiXCR anew, one entry per CDR3 protein. The sample consists of about 300,000 distinct CDR3 sequences, roughly 8.2% of them appearing once. Study-wide findings and caveats: About two months after transplant, alpha-beta T cells reportedly came from several hundred expanded graft clones. TCRbeta diversity was high at day 60 in some patients (a result of surviving recipient T cells and thymic progenitors). Hyperexpanded clones declined; after one year, newly produced T cells mostly supplied diversity.

There are 16 residues in the CDR3. The V gene's germline CDR1 is SGHKS and CDR2 YYEKEE (reference sequence). V trimming: 4 bases; J trimming: 5 bases; junction bases outside the gene matches: 6. The TCR was taken from a female patient between 2 and 15 years old who had a stem cell transplant for Fanconi anemia, so the T cells may come from the graft donor. The material was peripheral blood, obtained 360 days after TCRalphabeta/CD19-depleted stem cell transplant. V and J are TRBV5-5 and TRBJ2-1, with 13 positions matching TRBD2. The DNA for the CDR3 is TGTGCCAGCAGCCCACTAGCGGGAGGGCTTGACAATGAGCAGTTCTTC. It yields the protein CASSPLAGGLDNEQFF. The entire variable domain, with the rest obtained from reference TRBV5-5 and TRBJ2-1, is as follows: DAGVTQSPTHLIKTRGQQVTLRCSPISGHKSVSWYQQVLGQGPQFIFQYYEKEERGRGNFPDRFSARQFPNYSSELNVNALLLGDSALYLCASSPLAGGLDNEQFFGPGTRLTVL.